These 22 T cell receptor beta chains share one sample of origin, sequenced in a study of CD8 T cells in Susac syndrome. Roughly 0.5 to 1 ug RNA was reverse transcribed with random hexamers. TCRdb recomputed calls from the immunoSEQ multiplex PCR reads with MiXCR, one row per CDR3 protein. The sample includes approximately 160,000 distinct CDR3 sequences, 93% of them seen just once. What was sequenced was CD4+ T cells from PBMCs. The receptors were gathered from a human donor in good health.

This clonotype was recorded only once. The chain couples TRBV6-5 to TRBJ1-1, with 7 nucleotides matching TRBD1. The germline CDR1 and CDR2 sequences are MNHEY and SVGAGI. V lost 5 bases, J lost 11 bases, and 14 bases stayed unmatched. CDR3 length equals 14 residues. Here the CDR3 reads CASSADRDRRVAFF. CDR3 DNA sequence: TGTGCCAGCAGTGCTGACAGGGACCGGAGGGTGGCTTTCTTT.

This clonotype is a singleton in its sample. The gene calls are TRBV6-5 and TRBJ1-6; 8 bases are a match to TRBD1. CDR1 is MNHEY and CDR2 is SVGAGI in the germline V gene. CDR3 length: 13 amino acids. V trimming: 5 bases; J trimming: 9 bases; junction bases outside the gene matches: 3. The CDR3 protein is CASSTDRGSPLHF. CDR3 coding DNA: TGTGCCAGCAGTACCGACAGGGGTTCACCCCTCCACTTT.

This sequence joins TRBV2 and TRBJ2-3; D might be TRBD2 (5 bases). The CDR3 loop spans 14 amino acids. Germline CDR1 SNHLY, CDR2 FYNNEI. The V end was cut by 5 bases, the J end by 5 bases, with 14 bases between. The CDR3 DNA sequence: TGTGCCAGCAGTCCCGGGTCGGCGGGAGATACGCAGTATTTT. This translates into CASSPGSAGDTQYF. Filled out from reference TRBV2 and TRBJ2-3, the complete variable domain reads EPEVTQTPSHQVTQMGQEVILRCVPISNHLYFYWYRQILGQKVEFLVSFYNNEISEKSEIFDDQFSVERPDGSNFTLKIRSTKLEDSAMYFCASSPGSAGDTQYFGPGTRLTVL.

This chain joins TRBV11-1 and TRBJ1-6; D gene unclear. This CDR3 has 12 residues. Trimming took 4 bases from V and 10 from J, leaving 8 bases between them. Germline V gene sequence: CDR1 SGHAT, CDR2 FQDESV (reference sequence). CDR3 region: CASSYPNSPLHF. In DNA form, the CDR3 reads TGTGCCAGCAGCTATCCGAACTCACCCCTCCACTTT.

In its sample, this clonotype was seen once. The rearrangement uses TRBV28 and TRBJ2-6, with a possible D match to TRBD2 (5 bases). Trimming took off 8 bases at V and 0 bases at J, with 8 bases between the two ends. Germline CDR1 MDHEN, CDR2 SYDVKM. The CDR3 covers 14 residues. The chain's CDR3 is CASLAHSGANVLTF. The CDR3 DNA reads TGTGCCAGCCTAGCCCACTCTGGGGCCAACGTCCTGACTTTC.

The J gene is TRBJ2-5, the V gene TRBV3-1; no clear D gene. The V end lost 4 bases, the J end lost 4 bases, and 13 bases lay between the germline ends. The CDR3 totals 14 residues. Germline V gene lookup returns CDR1 LGHDT and CDR2 YNNKEL (reference sequence). The CDR3 bases are TGTGCCAGCAGCCTCCCGGCAATTCGAGAGACCCAGTACTTC. Translating gives CASSLPAIRETQYF.

The rearrangement uses TRBV15 and TRBJ2-7, with D perhaps matching TRBD2 (6 bases). CDR1 is LNHNV and CDR2 is YYDKDF in the germline V gene (reference sequence). Trimming shortened V by 0 bases and J by 3 bases, and 6 bases separated the two germline ends. This CDR3 has 13 residues. For the CDR3, the DNA is TGTGCCACCAGCAGAGAGGGAGGCTACGAGCAGTACTTC. As protein: CATSREGGYEQYF.

This clonotype is a singleton in its sample. The rearrangement uses TRBV15 and TRBJ1-6; maybe TRBD1 (5 bases). Germline V CDR1 and CDR2: LNHNV, YYDKDF (reference sequence). Deletions cut 9 bases from V and 0 bases from J, with 15 bases between. This CDR3 is 16 amino acids long. This CDR3 is CATGASEGSYNSPLHF. The DNA of the CDR3 is TGTGCCACTGGGGCGTCGGAGGGCTCCTATAATTCACCCCTCCACTTT.

This clonotype was observed once. The rearrangement joins TRBV18 to TRBJ1-1, with D perhaps TRBD1 (6 bases). Trimming removed 2 bases from V and 3 bases from J, with 13 bases in between. CDR3 size: 15 residues. Germline CDR1 and CDR2: KGHSH and LQKENI. Written as DNA, the CDR3 is TGTGCCAGCTCACCAGCAGGGGCATCGTACACTGAAGCTTTCTTT. This translates into CASSPAGASYTEAFF.

The V call is TRBV29-1, the J call TRBJ2-1; D is undetermined. Germline lookup yields CDR1 SQVTM and CDR2 ANQGSEA. This CDR3 has 13 amino acids. V was cut by 2 bases and J by 6 bases, with 11 bases left in between. The CDR3 nucleotides are TGCAGCGTTGAACAAAGTTCCGGCAATGAGCAGTTCTTC. Its protein product is CSVEQSSGNEQFF.

This sequence joins TRBV11-2 and TRBJ2-3; 8 nucleotides align to TRBD2. The trim removed 7 bases at V and 5 bases at J, leaving 8 bases unmatched. CDR3 length equals 14 residues. Germline V gene sequence: CDR1 SGHAT, CDR2 FQNNGV. CDR3 DNA: TGTGCCAGCACCACGCGGGGGGCCGAAGATACGCAGTATTTT. Its translation is CASTTRGAEDTQYF.

The V gene is TRBV5-1, the J gene TRBJ2-6; a weak D match, TRBD2 (6 bases). V lost 0 bases, J lost 2 bases, and 9 bases lay in between. This CDR3 contains 16 residues. Germline CDR1 SGHRS, CDR2 YFSETQ. CDR3 residues: CASSLVSGAGANVLTF. In DNA, the CDR3 is TGCGCCAGCAGCTTGGTATCGGGGGCTGGGGCCAACGTCCTGACTTTC.

The chain has TRBV7-8 and TRBJ1-1; tentatively, D is TRBD1 (5 bases). The germline V gene has CDR1 SGHVS and CDR2 FQNEAQ. V was shortened by 1 base and J by 3 bases, with 9 bases between the two germline ends. The CDR3 is 14 amino acids. CDR3 region: CASSLDGRDTEAFF. CDR3 nucleotides: TGTGCCAGCAGCTTAGATGGCAGGGACACTGAAGCTTTCTTT.

The chain is built from TRBV3-1 and TRBJ2-3; the match to TRBD2 covers 12 bases. CDR1 and CDR2 (germline): LGHDT, YNNKEL (reference sequence). This CDR3 comprises 15 residues. V was pared by 2 bases and J by 3 bases, with 0 bases of the junction left unmatched. The CDR3 DNA follows: TGTGCCAGCAGCCAAACTAGCGGGGGGACAGATACGCAGTATTTT. The encoded protein is CASSQTSGGTDTQYF.

The rearrangement links TRBV6-2 or TRBV6-3 to TRBJ1-2; D remains ambiguous. This CDR3 is built from 13 residues. The V and J ends lost 3 bases and 2 bases respectively, with 7 bases between them. Germline lookup yields CDR1 MNHEY and CDR2 SVGEGT. CDR3 protein: CASSYTRNYGYTF. The CDR3 nucleotides read TGTGCCAGCAGTTATACAAGGAACTATGGCTACACCTTC.

The CDR3 DNA reads TGTGCCAGCAGTCGGGACAACGGGAATACGCAGTATTTT. It is translated as CASSRDNGNTQYF. The chain carries TRBV12-3 or TRBV12-4 and TRBJ2-3; D perhaps matches TRBD1 (6 bases). The germline V and J ends were trimmed by 5 bases and 7 bases, with 13 bases remaining between them. The CDR3 is 13 residues long.

The V gene is TRBV12-3 or TRBV12-4, the J gene TRBJ2-3; unclear D gene. The CDR3 runs to 11 residues. V gave up 9 bases and J gave up 4 bases, with 8 bases separating them. CDR3 nucleotides: TGTGCCAGTTCAACGGCAGATACGCAGTATTTT. It codes for CASSTADTQYF.

CDR3 sequence: CASSLVWEETQYF. The DNA of the CDR3 is TGTGCCAGCAGCTTAGTCTGGGAAGAGACCCAGTACTTC. This chain links TRBV7-2 with TRBJ2-5; no clear D gene. The CDR3 runs 13 residues. CDR1 and CDR2 from the germline V gene are SGHTA and FQGNSA. Between the trimmed V and J ends, which lost 1 base and 3 bases, there was a span of 6 bases.

The rearrangement joins TRBV6-5 to TRBJ1-2; 7 bases are shared with TRBD1. J lost 6 bases, V lost 6 bases, and 7 bases had no gene match. The germline V gene has CDR1 MNHEY and CDR2 SVGAGI. This CDR3 region has 13 residues. Here the CDR3 reads CASRGTVGHGYTF. CDR3 coding DNA: TGTGCCAGCAGAGGGACAGTGGGTCATGGCTACACCTTC.

The CDR3 nucleotides read TGCGCCAGCAGCTCCGGGGGCGGGGCGCTGACTGAAGCTTTCTTT. Translation gives CASSSGGGALTEAFF. V is TRBV5-1 and J is TRBJ1-1, with a tentative D call TRBD1 (6 bases). V lost 3 bases and J 5 bases, leaving 17 bases between the germline ends. The CDR3 has 15 residues. From germline, CDR1 is SGHRS and CDR2 YFSETQ.

V usage is TRBV4-1 and J usage is TRBJ2-1, with TRBD2 matching over 9 bases. CDR3 length equals 15 residues. Looked up from germline, CDR1 is MGHRA and CDR2 is YSYEKL. J gave up 2 bases and V 5 bases, and 4 bases lay outside the gene matches. The CDR3 nucleotides are TGCGCCAGCAGCTCTAGCGGGGTCACCTACAATGAGCAGTTCTTC. It yields the protein CASSSSGVTYNEQFF.

The chain joins TRBV3-1 to TRBJ2-5; D gene unclear. Trimming took off 4 bases at V and 2 bases at J, with 5 bases between the two ends. Germline values: CDR1 LGHDT, CDR2 YNNKEL (reference sequence). This CDR3 has 12 amino acids. In DNA, the CDR3 is TGTGCCAGCAGCCGGCAGCAAGAGACCCAGTACTTC. Its translation: CASSRQQETQYF.